This T cell receptor (beta chain) is drawn from a study of blood T cell repertoires in COVID-19. Study details: Sites across the United States, Italy and Spain contributed samples from acute and convalescent COVID-19. The analysed material was cDNA or gDNA that came from T cells, B-cell-depleted T cells, or PBMCs.

This CDR3 has 14 residues. With 4 bases removed from V and 3 bases from J, the gap between germline ends came to 12 bases. The germline CDR1 and CDR2 sequences are PRHDT and FYEKMQ (reference sequence). Source study methods: Amplification with reference gene primers provided the estimates of nucleated cell counts. Data came from immunoSEQ multiplex PCR; TCRdb stores just in-frame clones and leaves some out. V and J calls and clone size are those listed in that table; D and trimming were worked out from the DNA. The table includes 150,000 to 200,000 clones, roughly nine tenths detected once. Sequencing used peripheral blood. The chain employs TRBV13 and TRBJ1-2; D perhaps matches TRBD1 (5 bases). This sequence originates from a woman in her twenties or thirties with active or convalescent COVID-19. The CDR3 here is CASSSRGDYYGYTF. The CDR3 bases are TGTGCCAGCAGCTCCCGGGGGGACTACTATGGCTACACCTTC.